This record looks at one TCR beta chain sequence and its context. Its specificity is unknown. Repertoires were generated with immunoSEQ multiplex PCR, while TCRdb's copy carries only in-frame clones and drops some. Here the sample spans 300,000 or so clones, approximately 67% being singletons. Germline CDR1 and CDR2: SGHVS and FNYEAQ. V gave up 0 bases and J gave up 7 bases, with 15 bases separating them. This CDR3 spans 16 amino acids. The data were taken from a study of cytotoxic CD8 clonotypes in ibrutinib-treated CLL. At the level of the study: Response samples were drawn at a median of around 12 months of treatment, range 6 to 36.

Study-wide findings and caveats: Patients with sustained remission and those progressing were sampled at differing times. An increase in clonality occurred at ibrutinib response, followed by a return toward baseline at progression.

The chain employs TRBV7-6 and TRBJ2-2; maybe TRBD2 (7 bases). The sequence was collected from a human donor with chronic lymphocytic leukemia. The sample was PBMCs, taken after 36 months of ibrutinib treatment. CDR3 loop: CASSLAAGAVGGELFF. CDR3 bases: TGTGCCAGCAGCTTAGCGGCGGGGGCGGTTGGCGGGGAGCTGTTTTTT.